This record looks at one TCR beta chain sequence and its context. Its cognate antigen is unknown. This entry comes from a study of cytomegalovirus exposure and HLA in healthy donors. The PCR had 60 Vbeta and 13 Jbeta primers. TCRdb's copy holds only in-frame clones and misses some; the assay was immunoSEQ multiplex PCR. The table lists 150,000 to 200,000 clones, around four fifths of them singletons. Broader study findings: Most subjects' HLA-A and HLA-B alleles were reportedly predicted from TCR beta sequences. A later analysis linked a missense variant in DCLRE1C to the trimming of TCR beta V and J genes. The study labeled 170 or so TCR beta chains cytomegalovirus-associated.

Donors counted as nominally healthy when sampled, yet unrecorded immune exposures were likely. Sample: PBMCs. This sequence was found in a man in his late teens or twenties in good health and CMV-seronegative.

CDR3: CASTEMLQGWTEAFF. DNA for the CDR3: TGTGCCAGCACCGAAATGCTACAGGGTTGGACTGAAGCTTTCTTT. This chain links TRBV28 with TRBJ1-1, with D perhaps matching TRBD1 (6 bases). V was clipped by 7 bases and J by 5 bases, with 20 bases between them. This CDR3 is 15 amino acids long. Germline CDR1 MDHEN, CDR2 SYDVKM.